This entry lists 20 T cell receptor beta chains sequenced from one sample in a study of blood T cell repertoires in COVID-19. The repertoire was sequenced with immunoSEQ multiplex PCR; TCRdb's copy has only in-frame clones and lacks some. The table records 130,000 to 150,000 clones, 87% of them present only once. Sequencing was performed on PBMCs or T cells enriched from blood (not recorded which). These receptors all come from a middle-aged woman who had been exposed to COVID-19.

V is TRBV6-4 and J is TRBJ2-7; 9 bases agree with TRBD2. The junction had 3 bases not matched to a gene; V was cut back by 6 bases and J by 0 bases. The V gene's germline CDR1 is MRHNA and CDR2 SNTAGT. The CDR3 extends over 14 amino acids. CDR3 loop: CASSPSGDSYEQYF. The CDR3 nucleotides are TGTGCCAGCAGCCCTAGCGGGGACTCCTACGAGCAGTACTTC.

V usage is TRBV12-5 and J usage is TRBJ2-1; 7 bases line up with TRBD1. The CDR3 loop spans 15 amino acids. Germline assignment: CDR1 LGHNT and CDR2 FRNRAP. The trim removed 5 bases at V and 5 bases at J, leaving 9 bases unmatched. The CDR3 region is CASGPWRGGNNEQFF. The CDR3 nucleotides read TGTGCTAGTGGTCCCTGGCGAGGGGGCAACAATGAGCAGTTCTTC.

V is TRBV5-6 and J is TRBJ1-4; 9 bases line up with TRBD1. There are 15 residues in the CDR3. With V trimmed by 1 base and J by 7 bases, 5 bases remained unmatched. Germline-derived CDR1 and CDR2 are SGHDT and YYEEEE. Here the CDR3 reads CASSLWTGVGEKLFF. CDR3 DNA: TGTGCCAGCAGCTTGTGGACAGGGGTGGGTGAAAAACTGTTTTTT.

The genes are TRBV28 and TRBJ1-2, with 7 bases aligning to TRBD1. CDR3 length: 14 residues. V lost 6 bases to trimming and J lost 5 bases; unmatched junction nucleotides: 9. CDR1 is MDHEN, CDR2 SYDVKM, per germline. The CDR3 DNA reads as TGTGCCAGCAGCCCCGGACAGGTGAGGTATGGCTACACCTTC. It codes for CASSPGQVRYGYTF.

The CDR3 nucleotides read TGCGCCAGCAGCTTGGCGGGGTTCGACACCACCTACGAGCAGTACTTC. Translation gives CASSLAGFDTTYEQYF. V and J are TRBV5-1 and TRBJ2-7; D may be TRBD2 (5 bases). Germline-derived CDR1 and CDR2 are SGHRS and YFSETQ. Trimming took off 0 bases at V and 2 bases at J, with 15 bases between the two ends. The CDR3 has 16 residues.

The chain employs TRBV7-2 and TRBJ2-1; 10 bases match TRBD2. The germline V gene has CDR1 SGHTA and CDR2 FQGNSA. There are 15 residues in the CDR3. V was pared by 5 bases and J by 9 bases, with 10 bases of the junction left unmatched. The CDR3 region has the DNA TGTGCCAGCAGCGTAACAACTAGCGGGGCGAGTGAGCAGTTCTTC. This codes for CASSVTTSGASEQFF.

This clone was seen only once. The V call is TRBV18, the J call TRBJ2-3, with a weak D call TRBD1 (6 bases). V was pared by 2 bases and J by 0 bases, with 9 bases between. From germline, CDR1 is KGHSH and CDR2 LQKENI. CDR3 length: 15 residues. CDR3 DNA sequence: TGTGCCAGCTCACCAGGGACACAGAGCACAGATACGCAGTATTTT. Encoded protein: CASSPGTQSTDTQYF. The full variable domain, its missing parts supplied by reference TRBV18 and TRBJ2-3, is NAGVMQNPRHLVRRRGQEARLRCSPMKGHSHVYWYRQLPEEGLKFMVYLQKENIIDESGMPKERFSAEFPKEGPSILRIQQVVRGDSAAYFCASSPGTQSTDTQYFGPGTRLTVL.

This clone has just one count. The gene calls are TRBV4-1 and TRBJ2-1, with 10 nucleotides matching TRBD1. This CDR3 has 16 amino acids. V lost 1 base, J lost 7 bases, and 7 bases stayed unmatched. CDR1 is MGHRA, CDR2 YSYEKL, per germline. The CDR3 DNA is TGCGCCAGCAGCCAAGGTCTGACAGGGGGCAAAAATGAGCAGTTCTTC. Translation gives CASSQGLTGGKNEQFF.

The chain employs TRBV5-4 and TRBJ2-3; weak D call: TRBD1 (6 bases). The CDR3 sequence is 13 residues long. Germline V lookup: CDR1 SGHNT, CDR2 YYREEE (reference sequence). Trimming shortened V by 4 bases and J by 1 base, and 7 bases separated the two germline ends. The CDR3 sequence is CASSGTRTDTQYF. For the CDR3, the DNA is TGTGCCAGCAGCGGGACACGCACAGATACGCAGTATTTT.

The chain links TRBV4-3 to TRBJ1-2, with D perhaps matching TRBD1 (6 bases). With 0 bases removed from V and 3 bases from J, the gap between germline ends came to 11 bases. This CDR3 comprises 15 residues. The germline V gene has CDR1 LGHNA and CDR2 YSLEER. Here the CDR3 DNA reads TGCGCCAGCAGCCAAGACCTGACAGGAGACTATGGCTACACCTTC. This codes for CASSQDLTGDYGYTF.

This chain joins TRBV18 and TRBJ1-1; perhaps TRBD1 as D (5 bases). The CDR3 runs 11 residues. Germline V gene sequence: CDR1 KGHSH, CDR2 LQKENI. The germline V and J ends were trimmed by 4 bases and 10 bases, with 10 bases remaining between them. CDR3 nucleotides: TGTGCCAGCTCACGAGGGGAGGGAGCTTTCTTT. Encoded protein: CASSRGEGAFF.

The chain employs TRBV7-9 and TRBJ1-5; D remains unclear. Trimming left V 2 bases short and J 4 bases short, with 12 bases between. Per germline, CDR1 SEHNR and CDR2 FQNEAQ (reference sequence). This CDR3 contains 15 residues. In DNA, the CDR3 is TGTGCCAGCAGCTTATCCTCAGAACCGAATCAGCCCCAGCATTTT. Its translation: CASSLSSEPNQPQHF.

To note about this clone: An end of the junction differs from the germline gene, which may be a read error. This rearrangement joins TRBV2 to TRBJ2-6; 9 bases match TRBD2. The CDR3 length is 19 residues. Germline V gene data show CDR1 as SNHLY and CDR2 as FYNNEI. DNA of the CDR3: TGTGCCCGCAGTCTCGCGGGGGGGCAGAAGGGCTCTGGGGCCAACGTCCTGACTTTC. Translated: CARSLAGGQKGSGANVLTF.

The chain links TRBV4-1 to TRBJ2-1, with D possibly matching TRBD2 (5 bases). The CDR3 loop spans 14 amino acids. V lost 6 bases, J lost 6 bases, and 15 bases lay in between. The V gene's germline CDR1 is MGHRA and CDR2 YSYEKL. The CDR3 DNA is TGCGCCAGCAGAGGACTTACGGGCCTCAATGAGCAGTTCTTC. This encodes CASRGLTGLNEQFF.

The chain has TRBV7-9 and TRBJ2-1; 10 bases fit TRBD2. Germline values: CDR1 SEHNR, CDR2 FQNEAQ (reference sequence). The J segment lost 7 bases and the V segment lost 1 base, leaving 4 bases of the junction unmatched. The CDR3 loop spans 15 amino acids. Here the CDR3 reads CASSLETLAGNEQFF. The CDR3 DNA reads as TGTGCCAGCAGCTTAGAAACACTAGCGGGGAATGAGCAGTTCTTC.

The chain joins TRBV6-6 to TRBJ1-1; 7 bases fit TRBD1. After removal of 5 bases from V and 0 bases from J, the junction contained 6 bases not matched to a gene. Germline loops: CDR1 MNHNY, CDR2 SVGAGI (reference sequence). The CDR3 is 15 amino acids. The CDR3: CASSLRDRMNTEAFF. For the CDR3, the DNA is TGTGCCAGCAGTCTACGGGACAGAATGAACACTGAAGCTTTCTTT.

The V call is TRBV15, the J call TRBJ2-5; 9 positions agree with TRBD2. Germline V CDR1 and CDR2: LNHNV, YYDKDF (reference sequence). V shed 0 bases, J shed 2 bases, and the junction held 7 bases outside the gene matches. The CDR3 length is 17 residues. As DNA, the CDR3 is TGTGCCACCAGCAGAGATAGCGGGAGAGGGGGTCAAGAGACCCAGTACTTC. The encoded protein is CATSRDSGRGGQETQYF.

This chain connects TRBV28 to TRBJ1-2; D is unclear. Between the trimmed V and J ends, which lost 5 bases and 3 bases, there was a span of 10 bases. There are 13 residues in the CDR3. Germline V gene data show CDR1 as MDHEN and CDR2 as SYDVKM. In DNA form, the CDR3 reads TGTGCCAGCAGTCCCCGGGTGGACTATGGCTACACCTTC. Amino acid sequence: CASSPRVDYGYTF.

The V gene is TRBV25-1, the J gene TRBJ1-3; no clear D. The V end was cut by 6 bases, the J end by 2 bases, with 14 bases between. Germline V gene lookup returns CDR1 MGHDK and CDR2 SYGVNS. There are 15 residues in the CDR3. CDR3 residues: CASSPNTPAGNTIYF. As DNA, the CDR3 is TGTGCCAGCAGCCCCAATACTCCGGCTGGAAACACCATATATTTT.

CDR3 bases: TGTGCCAGTAGTATCCGGACAGGGACGGCTAACTATGGCTACACCTTC. Protein sequence: CASSIRTGTANYGYTF. J is TRBJ1-2 and V is TRBV19; 8 bases are shared with TRBD1. Germline CDR1 and CDR2: LNHDA and SQIVND (reference sequence). CDR3 size: 16 residues. V trimming: 3 bases; J trimming: 0 bases; junction bases outside the gene matches: 6.